Shown below are 6 T cell receptor beta chains from a single sample sequenced in a study of radiotherapy plus CTLA-4 blockade in lung cancer. The assay was immunoSEQ multiplex PCR, and TCRdb's table has in-frame clones only and misses some. Among some 43,000 clones listed, 80% to 85% were seen once. The source material was peripheral blood, sampled from a patient treated with radiotherapy plus ipilimumab. The receptors stem from a human donor with non-small cell lung cancer who had stable disease on radiotherapy plus ipilimumab.

This clone has more than one count but fewer than ten. The chain links TRBV6-5 to TRBJ2-7; 11 nucleotides agree with TRBD2. The germline CDR1 and CDR2 sequences are MNHEY and SVGAGI. Trimming at V came to 6 bases and at J to 7 bases, leaving 8 bases not matched to a gene. CDR3 length: 14 amino acids. The CDR3: CASRRTSGRQEQYF. The CDR3 DNA reads as TGTGCCAGCAGGCGGACTAGCGGGCGTCAGGAGCAGTACTTC.

This clone has a single count. This chain joins TRBV27 and TRBJ2-7; D may be TRBD1 (6 bases). CDR1 and CDR2 (germline): MNHEY, SMNVEV (reference sequence). The CDR3 is made up of 12 amino acids. V lost 5 bases and J lost 2, with 7 bases in between. CDR3 in amino acids: CASSRTAYEQYF. The CDR3 DNA is TGTGCCAGCAGTCGGACAGCCTACGAGCAGTACTTC.

Note on this clone: Germline is not matched at one junction end, which may reflect a read error. This chain links TRBV7-7 with TRBJ2-5; D is uncertain. The CDR3 has 15 amino acids. Per the germline V gene, CDR1 is SSHAT and CDR2 is FNYEAQ (reference sequence). The CDR3 nucleotides are TGTGCTAGCAGCTTAGATCTGAGTAACCAAGAGACCCAGTACTTC. Translation gives CASSLDLSNQETQYF.

The gene calls are TRBV7-8 and TRBJ2-2; TRBD2 aligns across 8 bases. The CDR3 is 16 residues long. J lost 0 bases, V lost 6 bases, and 6 bases had no gene match. The germline CDR1 and CDR2 sequences are SGHVS and FQNEAQ. CDR3 bases: TGTGCCAGCAGACTTACTAGCGGCTCGAACACCGGGGAGCTGTTTTTT. Amino acids: CASRLTSGSNTGELFF.

The chain has TRBV2 and TRBJ2-3, with 11 positions matching TRBD2. V was clipped by 4 bases and J by 8 bases; unmatched bases: 11. The CDR3 totals 16 residues. CDR1 SNHLY and CDR2 FYNNEI come from the germline V gene. The CDR3, as DNA: TGTGCCAGCAGTGTGGGTAGCGGGAGGGCCGCCGGTACGCAGTATTTT. Protein: CASSVGSGRAAGTQYF.

The chain joins TRBV19 to TRBJ2-2; 7 bases are shared with TRBD1. V gave up 3 bases and J gave up 6 bases; unmatched junction bases: 13. CDR3 length: 17 residues. Per the germline V gene, CDR1 is LNHDA and CDR2 is SQIVND (reference sequence). This CDR3 reads CASSIGLGTDIPGELFF. CDR3 nucleotides: TGTGCCAGTAGTATTGGATTGGGGACAGACATACCCGGGGAGCTGTTTTTT.